This T cell receptor (beta chain) was identified in a study of blood T cells in healthy people across ages. Germline V gene data show CDR1 as MDHEN and CDR2 as SYDVKM. This CDR3 contains 13 residues. Trimming cost V 5 bases and J 11 bases, with 18 bases left between them. A J-beta primer mix and a sample-barcoded 5' primer were used in a second PCR of about 6 to 12 cycles. Every cDNA molecule bore a tag from a template-switch adaptor containing 12 random nucleotides. Each CDR3 protein gets one entry after TCRdb re-called the 5' RACE reads with MiXCR. The repertoire consists of 1.5 million to 1.9 million distinct CDR3 sequences, with under 55% occurring once and the leading ten covering approximately 4%.

The sample consisted of blood. This TCR was sampled from a woman under 30 in good health. The V call is TRBV28, the J call TRBJ2-5; the D gene is possibly TRBD1 (6 bases). The CDR3: CASSTGQSTAQYF. As DNA, the CDR3 is TGTGCCAGCAGTACGGGACAAAGTACGGCGCAGTACTTC.